The 9 T cell receptor beta chains reported below all come from one sample, sequenced in a study of shared clonotypes between healthy human individuals. Libraries were prepared by immunoSEQ multiplex PCR; TCRdb keeps only in-frame clonotypes and omits some of them. The repertoire has about 690,000 clones, 90% of them found once; the top ten carry about a third. The sample consisted of memory CD8+ T cells from PBMCs. Subset meaning: CD45RO+ cells pooled with CCR7-negative TemRA cells. These receptors were taken from a man aged 18 to 29 in good health. Some clones in this sample may be carry-over from other donors' samples.

The chain is built from TRBV12-5 and TRBJ1-1; tentative D call: TRBD1 (5 bases). CDR3 length: 13 amino acids. Trimming took off 3 bases at V and 3 bases at J, with 8 bases between the two ends. CDR1 and CDR2 from the germline V gene are LGHNT and FRNRAP. The CDR3 DNA sequence: TGTGCTAGTGGTTTCTCGACAGACACTGAAGCTTTCTTT. It specifies CASGFSTDTEAFF. The full variable domain, completed using reference TRBV12-5 and TRBJ1-1, is DARVTQTPRHKVTEMGQEVTMRCQPILGHNTVFWYRQTMMQGLELLAYFRNRAPLDDSGMPKDRFSAEMPDATLATLKIQPSEPRDSAVYFCASGFSTDTEAFFGQGTRLTVV.

The chain couples TRBV13 to TRBJ2-7, with 11 bases lining up with TRBD1. The CDR3 is 15 amino acids. Trimming at V came to 5 bases and at J to 3 bases, leaving 6 bases not matched to a gene. The germline V gene encodes CDR1 PRHDT and CDR2 FYEKMQ (reference sequence). The CDR3 loop is CASSGPGQGGYEQYF. In nucleotides, the CDR3 is TGTGCCAGCAGCGGCCCGGGACAGGGGGGCTACGAGCAGTACTTC.

The J gene is TRBJ2-1, the V gene TRBV4-1; 14 positions match TRBD2. Germline loops: CDR1 MGHRA, CDR2 YSYEKL. The CDR3 has 18 amino acids. V lost 2 bases, J lost 3 bases, and 6 bases stayed unmatched. Here the CDR3 reads CASSQTRGLAGDYNEQFF. The CDR3 DNA is TGCGCCAGCAGCCAAACGAGGGGACTAGCGGGAGACTACAATGAGCAGTTCTTC.

The chain has TRBV27 and TRBJ2-7, with 8 nucleotides matching TRBD1. The CDR3 is made up of 18 amino acids. After removal of 6 bases from V and 4 bases from J, the junction contained 20 bases not matched to a gene. Germline loops: CDR1 MNHEY, CDR2 SMNVEV (reference sequence). The CDR3 sequence is CASRPPAKRTGKKYEQYF. Here the CDR3 DNA reads TGTGCCAGCAGACCCCCTGCCAAACGGACAGGGAAAAAATACGAGCAGTACTTC.

As to this clone: This clone may be a read error of a much larger clone one base away. Other DNA sequences within the sample encode an identical CDR3. The chain has TRBV27 and TRBJ2-7, with 7 bases lining up with TRBD1. This CDR3 contains 13 residues. CDR1 MNHEY and CDR2 SMNVEV come from the germline V gene (reference sequence). The V gene end was trimmed by 2 bases and the J gene end by 2 bases; junction bases not matched to a gene: 0. This CDR3 is CASSLTGAYEQYF. The CDR3 DNA reads as TGTGCCAGCAGTTTAACAGGGGCCTACGAGCAGTACTTC.

V is TRBV7-6 and J is TRBJ2-7; D gene ambiguous. V shed 5 bases and J shed 3 bases, with 5 bases lying between them. The CDR3 totals 11 residues. Germline CDR1 and CDR2: SGHVS and FNYEAQ. The CDR3 loop reads CASSIGYEQYF. The CDR3 DNA follows: TGTGCCAGCAGCATCGGCTACGAGCAGTACTTC. The whole variable domain, remainder taken from reference TRBV7-6 and TRBJ2-7, is GAGVSQSPRYKVTKRGQDVALRCDPISGHVSLYWYRQALGQGPEFLTYFNYEAQQDKSGLPNDRFSAERPEGSISTLTIQRTEQRDSAMYRCASSIGYEQYFGPGTRLTVT.

The V call is TRBV2, the J call TRBJ2-3; tentatively, D is TRBD1 or TRBD2 (5 bases each). V was shortened by 2 bases and J by 0 bases, with 18 bases between the two germline ends. CDR3 length equals 18 residues. The germline CDR1 and CDR2 sequences are SNHLY and FYNNEI. CDR3 sequence reads: CASSEQGRAFFSTDTQYF. As DNA, the CDR3 is TGTGCCAGCAGTGAACAGGGACGGGCGTTTTTTAGCACAGATACGCAGTATTTT.

The rearrangement links TRBV4-2 to TRBJ2-4, with D possibly matching TRBD1 (6 bases). CDR3 length: 16 amino acids. Trimming took off 4 bases at V and 8 bases at J, with 21 bases between the two ends. From germline, CDR1 is LGHNA and CDR2 YNFKEQ. The CDR3 DNA sequence: TGTGCCAGCAGCCTTCTGGGGGCTGGGGATTCGGACATTCAGTACTTC. Amino acids: CASSLLGAGDSDIQYF.

The chain couples TRBV6-5 to TRBJ1-6; a weak D match, TRBD1 (6 bases). Trimming shortened V by 0 bases and J by 10 bases, and 16 bases separated the two germline ends. The germline gives CDR1 MNHEY, CDR2 SVGAGI. CDR3 length equals 16 residues. The CDR3 region is CASSYSISGAGSPLHF. For the CDR3, the DNA is TGTGCCAGCAGTTACTCGATTTCGGGGGCAGGATCACCCCTCCACTTT.